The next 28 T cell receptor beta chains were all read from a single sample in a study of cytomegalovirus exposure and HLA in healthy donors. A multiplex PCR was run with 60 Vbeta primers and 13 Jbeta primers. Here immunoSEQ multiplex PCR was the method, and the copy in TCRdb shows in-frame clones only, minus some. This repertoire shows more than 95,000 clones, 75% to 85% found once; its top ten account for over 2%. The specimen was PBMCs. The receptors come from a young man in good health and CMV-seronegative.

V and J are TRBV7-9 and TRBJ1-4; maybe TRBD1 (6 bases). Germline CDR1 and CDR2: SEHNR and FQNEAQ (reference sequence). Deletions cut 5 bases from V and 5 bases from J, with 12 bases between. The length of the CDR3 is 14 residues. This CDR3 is CASSLGQLNEKLFF. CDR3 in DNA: TGTGCCAGCAGCCTCGGACAGTTAAATGAAAAACTGTTTTTT.

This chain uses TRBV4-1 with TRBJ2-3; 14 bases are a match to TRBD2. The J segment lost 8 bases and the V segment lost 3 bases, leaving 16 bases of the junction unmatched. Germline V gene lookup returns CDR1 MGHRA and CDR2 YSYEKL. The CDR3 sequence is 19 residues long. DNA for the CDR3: TGCGCCAGCAGCCACCCGCTGGAGACTAGCGGGAGGGCCTACGGTACGCAGTATTTT. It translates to CASSHPLETSGRAYGTQYF.

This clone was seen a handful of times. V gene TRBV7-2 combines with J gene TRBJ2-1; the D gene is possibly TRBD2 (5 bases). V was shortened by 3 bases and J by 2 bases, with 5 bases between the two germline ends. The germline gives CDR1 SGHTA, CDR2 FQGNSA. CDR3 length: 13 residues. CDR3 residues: CASSLTTYNEQFF. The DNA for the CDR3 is TGTGCCAGCAGCTTGACTACCTACAATGAGCAGTTCTTC.

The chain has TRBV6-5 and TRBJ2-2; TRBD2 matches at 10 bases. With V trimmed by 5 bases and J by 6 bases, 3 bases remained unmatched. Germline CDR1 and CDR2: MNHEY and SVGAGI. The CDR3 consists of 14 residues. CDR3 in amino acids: CASSQSGRAGELFF. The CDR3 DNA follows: TGTGCCAGCAGTCAGAGCGGGAGGGCCGGGGAGCTGTTTTTT.

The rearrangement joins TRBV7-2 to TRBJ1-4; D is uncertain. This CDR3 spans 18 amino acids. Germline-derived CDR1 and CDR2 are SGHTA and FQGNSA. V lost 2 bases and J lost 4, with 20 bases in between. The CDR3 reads CASSLRPPTVDLNEKLFF. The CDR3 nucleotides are TGTGCCAGCAGCTTAAGACCCCCAACAGTTGACCTTAATGAAAAACTGTTTTTT.

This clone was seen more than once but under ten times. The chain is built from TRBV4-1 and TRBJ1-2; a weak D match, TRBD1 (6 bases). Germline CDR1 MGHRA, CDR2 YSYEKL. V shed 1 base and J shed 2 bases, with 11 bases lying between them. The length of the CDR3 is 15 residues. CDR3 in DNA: TGCGCCAGCAGCCAAGCCCCCCAGGGGAACTATGGCTACACCTTC. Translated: CASSQAPQGNYGYTF.

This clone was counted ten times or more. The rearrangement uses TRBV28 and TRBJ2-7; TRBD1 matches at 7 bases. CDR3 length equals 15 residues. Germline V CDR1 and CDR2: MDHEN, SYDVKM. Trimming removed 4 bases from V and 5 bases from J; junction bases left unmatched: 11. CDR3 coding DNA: TGTGCCAGCAGTTCCCCCCAGAAGGGGGCTCACGAGCAGTACTTC. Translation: CASSSPQKGAHEQYF. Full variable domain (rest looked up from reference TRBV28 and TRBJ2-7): DVKVTQSSRYLVKRTGEKVFLECVQDMDHENMFWYRQDPGLGLRLIYFSYDVKMKEKGDIPEGYSVSREKKERFSLILESASTNQTSMYLCASSSPQKGAHEQYFGPGTRLTVT.

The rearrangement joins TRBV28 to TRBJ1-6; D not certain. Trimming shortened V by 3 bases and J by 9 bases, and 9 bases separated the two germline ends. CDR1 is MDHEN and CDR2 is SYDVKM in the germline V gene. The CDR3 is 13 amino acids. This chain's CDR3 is CASSFSVGSPLHF. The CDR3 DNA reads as TGTGCCAGCAGTTTTAGTGTCGGTTCACCCCTCCACTTT.

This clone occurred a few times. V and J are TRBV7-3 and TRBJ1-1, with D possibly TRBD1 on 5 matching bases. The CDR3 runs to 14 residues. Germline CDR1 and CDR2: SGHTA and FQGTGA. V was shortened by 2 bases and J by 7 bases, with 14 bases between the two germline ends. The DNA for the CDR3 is TGTGCCAGCAGCTTAGATGGGGGGAGGGGTGAAGCTTTCTTT. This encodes CASSLDGGRGEAFF.

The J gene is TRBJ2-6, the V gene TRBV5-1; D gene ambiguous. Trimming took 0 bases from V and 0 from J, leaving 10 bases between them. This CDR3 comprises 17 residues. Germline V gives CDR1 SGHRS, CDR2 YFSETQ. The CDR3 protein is CASSLAFQISGANVLTF. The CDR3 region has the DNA TGCGCCAGCAGCTTGGCCTTCCAGATCTCTGGGGCCAACGTCCTGACTTTC.

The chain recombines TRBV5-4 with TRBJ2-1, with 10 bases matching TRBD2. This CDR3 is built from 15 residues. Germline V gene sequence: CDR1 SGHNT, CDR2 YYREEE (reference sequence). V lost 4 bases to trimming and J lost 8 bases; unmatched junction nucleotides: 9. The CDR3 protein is CASSTERGGFDEQFF. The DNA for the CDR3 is TGTGCCAGCAGCACAGAGCGGGGGGGCTTTGATGAGCAGTTCTTC.

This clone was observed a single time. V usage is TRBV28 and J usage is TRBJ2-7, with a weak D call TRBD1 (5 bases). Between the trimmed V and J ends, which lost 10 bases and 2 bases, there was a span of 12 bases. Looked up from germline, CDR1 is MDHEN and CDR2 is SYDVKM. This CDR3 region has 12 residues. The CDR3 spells CATQDTAYEQYF. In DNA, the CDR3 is TGTGCCACGCAGGACACCGCCTACGAGCAGTACTTC.

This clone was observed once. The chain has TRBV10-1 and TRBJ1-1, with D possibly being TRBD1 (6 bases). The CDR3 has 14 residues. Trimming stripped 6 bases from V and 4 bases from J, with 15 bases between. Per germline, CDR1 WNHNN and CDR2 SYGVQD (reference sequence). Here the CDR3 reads CASRANRESTEAFF. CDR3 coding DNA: TGCGCCAGCAGAGCGAACAGGGAGTCCACTGAAGCTTTCTTT.

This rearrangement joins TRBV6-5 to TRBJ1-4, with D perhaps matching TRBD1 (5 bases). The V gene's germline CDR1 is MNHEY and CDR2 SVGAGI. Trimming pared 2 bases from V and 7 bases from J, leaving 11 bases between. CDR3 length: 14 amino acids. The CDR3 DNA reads TGTGCCAGCAGTTACAGCGGGGGTGGTGAAAAACTGTTTTTT. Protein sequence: CASSYSGGGEKLFF.

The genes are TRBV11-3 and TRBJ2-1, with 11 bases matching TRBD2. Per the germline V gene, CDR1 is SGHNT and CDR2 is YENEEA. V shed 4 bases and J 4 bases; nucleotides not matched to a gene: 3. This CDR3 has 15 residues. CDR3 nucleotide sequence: TGTGCCAGCAGCTCCGGGACTAGCGGATACAATGAGCAGTTCTTC. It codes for CASSSGTSGYNEQFF.

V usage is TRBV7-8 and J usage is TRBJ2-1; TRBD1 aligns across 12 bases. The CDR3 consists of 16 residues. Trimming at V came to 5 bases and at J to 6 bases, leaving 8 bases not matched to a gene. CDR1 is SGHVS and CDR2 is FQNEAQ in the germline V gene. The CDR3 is CASSRAPGQGANEQFF. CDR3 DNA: TGTGCCAGCAGCCGAGCCCCGGGACAGGGGGCCAATGAGCAGTTCTTC.

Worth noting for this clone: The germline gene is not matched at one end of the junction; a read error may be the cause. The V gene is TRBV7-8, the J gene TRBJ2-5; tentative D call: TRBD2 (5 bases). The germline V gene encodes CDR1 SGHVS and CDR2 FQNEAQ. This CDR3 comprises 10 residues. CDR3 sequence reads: CASSPSSGNF. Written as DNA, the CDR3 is TGTGCCAGCAGCCCCTCTTCGGGGAACTTC.

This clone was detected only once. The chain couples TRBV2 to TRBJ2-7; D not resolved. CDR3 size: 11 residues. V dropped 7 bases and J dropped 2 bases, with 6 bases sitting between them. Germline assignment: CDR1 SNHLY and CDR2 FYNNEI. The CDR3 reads CASKQTYEQYF. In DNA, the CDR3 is TGTGCCAGCAAACAGACCTACGAGCAGTACTTC.

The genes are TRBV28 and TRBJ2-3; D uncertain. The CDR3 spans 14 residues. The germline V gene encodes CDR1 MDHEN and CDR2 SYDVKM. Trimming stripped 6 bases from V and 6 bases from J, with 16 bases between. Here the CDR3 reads CASSPPTWRDTQYF. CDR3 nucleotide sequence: TGTGCCAGCAGCCCACCGACTTGGCGGGATACGCAGTATTTT.

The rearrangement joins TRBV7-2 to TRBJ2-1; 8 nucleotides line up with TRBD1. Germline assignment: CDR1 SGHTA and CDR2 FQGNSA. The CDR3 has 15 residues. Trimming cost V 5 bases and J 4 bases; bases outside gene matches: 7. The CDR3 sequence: CASSRPRTGYNEQFF. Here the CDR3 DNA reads TGTGCCAGCAGCCGACCCCGGACAGGGTACAATGAGCAGTTCTTC.

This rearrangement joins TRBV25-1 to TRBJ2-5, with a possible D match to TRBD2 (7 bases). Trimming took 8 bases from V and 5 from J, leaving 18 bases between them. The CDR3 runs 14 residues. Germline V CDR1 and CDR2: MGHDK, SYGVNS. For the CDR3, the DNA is TGTGCCAGCCAGGAGGGGGGGAGGACGGAGACCCAGTACTTC. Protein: CASQEGGRTETQYF.

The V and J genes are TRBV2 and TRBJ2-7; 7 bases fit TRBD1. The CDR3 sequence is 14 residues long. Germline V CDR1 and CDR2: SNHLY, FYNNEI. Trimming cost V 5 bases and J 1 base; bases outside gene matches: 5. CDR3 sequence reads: CASSTSGQSYEQYF. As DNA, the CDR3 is TGTGCCAGCAGTACATCGGGACAGTCCTACGAGCAGTACTTC.

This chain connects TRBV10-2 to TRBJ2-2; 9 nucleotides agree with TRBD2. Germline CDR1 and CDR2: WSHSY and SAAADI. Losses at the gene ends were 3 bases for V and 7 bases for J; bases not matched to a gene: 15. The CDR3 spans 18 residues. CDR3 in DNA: TGCGCCAGCAGTGACCTGACTAGCGGAGCCCCACGAAGCGGGGAGCTGTTTTTT. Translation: CASSDLTSGAPRSGELFF.

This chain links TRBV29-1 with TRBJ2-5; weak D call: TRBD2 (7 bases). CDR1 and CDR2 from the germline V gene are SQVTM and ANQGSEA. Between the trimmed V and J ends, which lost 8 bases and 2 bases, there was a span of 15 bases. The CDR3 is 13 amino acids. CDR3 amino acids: CSSMRGRQETQYF. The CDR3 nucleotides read TGCAGCTCGATGCGGGGGCGTCAAGAGACCCAGTACTTC.

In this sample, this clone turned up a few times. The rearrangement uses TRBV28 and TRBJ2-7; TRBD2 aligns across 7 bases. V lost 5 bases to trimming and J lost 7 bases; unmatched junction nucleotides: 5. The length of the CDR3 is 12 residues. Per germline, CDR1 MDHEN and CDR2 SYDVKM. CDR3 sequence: CASSRTRGEQYF. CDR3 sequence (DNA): TGTGCCAGCAGTCGGACTAGAGGGGAGCAGTACTTC. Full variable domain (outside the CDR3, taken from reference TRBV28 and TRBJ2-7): DVKVTQSSRYLVKRTGEKVFLECVQDMDHENMFWYRQDPGLGLRLIYFSYDVKMKEKGDIPEGYSVSREKKERFSLILESASTNQTSMYLCASSRTRGEQYFGPGTRLTVT.

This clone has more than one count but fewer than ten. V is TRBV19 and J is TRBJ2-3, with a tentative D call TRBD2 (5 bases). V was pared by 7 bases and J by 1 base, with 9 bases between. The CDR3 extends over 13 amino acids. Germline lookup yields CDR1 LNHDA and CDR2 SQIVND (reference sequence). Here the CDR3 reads CASTEGRTDTQYF. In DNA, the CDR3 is TGTGCCAGTACAGAGGGCCGCACAGATACGCAGTATTTT.

The CDR3 loop reads CSGKQGWNTEAFF. CDR3 DNA sequence: TGCAGCGGCAAACAGGGTTGGAACACTGAAGCTTTCTTT. This chain joins TRBV29-1 and TRBJ1-1; TRBD1 might be the D (6 bases). Deletions cut 7 bases from V and 1 base from J, with 13 bases between. This CDR3 spans 13 amino acids. Germline V CDR1 and CDR2: SQVTM, ANQGSEA. The full variable domain, its missing parts supplied by reference TRBV29-1 and TRBJ1-1, is SAVISQKPSRDICQRGTSLTIQCQVDSQVTMMFWYRQQPGQSLTLIATANQGSEATYESGFVIDKFPISRPNLTFSTLTVSNMSPEDSSIYLCSGKQGWNTEAFFGQGTRLTVV.

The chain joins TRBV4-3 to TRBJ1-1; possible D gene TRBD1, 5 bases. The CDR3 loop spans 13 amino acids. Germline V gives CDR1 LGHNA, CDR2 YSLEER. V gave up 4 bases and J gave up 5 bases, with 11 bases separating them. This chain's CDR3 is CASSLSGRTEAFF. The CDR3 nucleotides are TGCGCCAGCAGCCTTTCAGGGAGGACTGAAGCTTTCTTT.